Below, 16 T cell receptor beta chains from the same sample are listed, as sequenced in a study of OX40 agonist ivuxolimab in advanced cancers. The library was obtained by the immunoSEQ multiplex PCR assay. Not all clones reach the TCRdb copy of this immuneACCESS table, which keeps in-frame sequences only. Checked studies attribute under half of the gap to unresolved V genes and leave the rest unexplained. The sample table contains 15,000 to 20,000 clones; only one count was recorded for around 84% of them. Of the sample, about 0.68% is held by the ten largest clones. Source: CD4+ or CD8+ T cells sorted from blood, taken in a trial of the OX40 agonist ivuxolimab. The receptors shown here come from an adult with an advanced solid tumor such as melanoma, head and neck, liver or kidney cancer.

This chain links TRBV6-5 with TRBJ2-2; D is tentatively TRBD1 or TRBD2 (5 bases each). Germline loops: CDR1 MNHEY, CDR2 SVGAGI. The CDR3 covers 15 residues. The ends were cut back, 4 bases at V and 3 bases at J, with 12 bases in the middle. The CDR3 loop is CASSSAGRDTGELFF. The CDR3 bases are TGTGCCAGCAGTTCCGCAGGGCGGGACACCGGGGAGCTGTTTTTT.

The V gene is TRBV7-2, the J gene TRBJ1-2; D remains unclear. The CDR3 has 14 amino acids. Trimming removed 5 bases at V and 4 bases at J, with 14 bases between. Germline V gives CDR1 SGHTA, CDR2 FQGNSA. The CDR3 DNA follows: TGTGCCAGCAGCCCCCGGGCCTCAGGCTATGGCTACACCTTC. Translated, it gives CASSPRASGYGYTF.

This chain links TRBV7-7 with TRBJ2-1, with 13 bases identical to TRBD2. After removal of 5 bases from V and 6 bases from J, the junction contained 4 bases not matched to a gene. This CDR3 has 15 residues. Germline V lookup: CDR1 SSHAT, CDR2 FNYEAQ (reference sequence). CDR3 coding DNA: TGTGCCAGCAGCCGGGGGACTAGCGGGGTCAATGAGCAGTTCTTC. This gives the protein CASSRGTSGVNEQFF.

This clone was seen a few times. J is TRBJ1-1 and V is TRBV30; possibly TRBD1 for D (5 bases). CDR3 size: 15 residues. Trimming left V 3 bases short and J 5 bases short, with 19 bases between. In germline, CDR1 is GTSNPN, CDR2 SVGIG (reference sequence). This CDR3 is CAWRGWQVGGTEAFF. CDR3 coding DNA: TGTGCCTGGAGAGGGTGGCAGGTGGGGGGAACTGAAGCTTTCTTT.

The genes are TRBV14 and TRBJ2-3, with D maybe TRBD1 (6 bases). Germline V gene sequence: CDR1 SGHDN, CDR2 FVKESK. This CDR3 region has 15 residues. Trimming took off 2 bases at V and 1 base at J, with 10 bases between the two ends. This chain's CDR3 is CASSQRGQGTDTQYF. CDR3 nucleotides: TGTGCCAGCAGCCAACGGGGACAAGGCACAGATACGCAGTATTTT.

This clone was recorded a few times. This sequence joins TRBV6-5 and TRBJ1-1, with TRBD1 as a possible D gene (5 bases). The CDR3 length is 15 residues. The germline V gene has CDR1 MNHEY and CDR2 SVGAGI. Trimming stripped 7 bases from V and 0 bases from J, with 15 bases between. The CDR3 DNA sequence: TGTGCCAGCAAGTCAGGGACCGATATGAACACTGAAGCTTTCTTT. This sequence encodes CASKSGTDMNTEAFF.

The V and J genes are TRBV7-6 and TRBJ2-3, with 12 bases matching TRBD2. Germline-derived CDR1 and CDR2 are SGHVS and FNYEAQ. V was clipped by 4 bases and J by 4 bases; unmatched bases: 6. The CDR3 is 16 amino acids. The CDR3 here is CASSSSSGGAADTQYF. The CDR3 region has the DNA TGTGCCAGCAGCTCCTCTAGCGGGGGGGCAGCAGATACGCAGTATTTT.

This clone was observed a handful of times. The chain has TRBV5-1 and TRBJ2-5; unclear D gene. The V gene lost 0 bases and the J gene lost 2 bases, with 11 bases spanning the gap. CDR3 length: 15 amino acids. In germline, CDR1 is SGHRS, CDR2 YFSETQ. The chain's CDR3 is CASSLGVQEQETQYF. Here the CDR3 DNA reads TGCGCCAGCAGCTTGGGTGTGCAGGAACAAGAGACCCAGTACTTC.

The CDR3 protein is CASSQVGRESEAFF. Here the CDR3 DNA reads TGCGCCAGCAGCCAAGTGGGCAGGGAGTCTGAAGCTTTCTTT. V is TRBV4-1 and J is TRBJ1-1, with a tentative D call TRBD1 (5 bases). This CDR3 comprises 14 residues. CDR1 and CDR2 (germline): MGHRA, YSYEKL. Trimming left V 1 base short and J 6 bases short, with 12 bases between.

The rearrangement joins TRBV10-3 to TRBJ2-5, with a possible D match to TRBD2 (5 bases). The CDR3 runs to 11 residues. Germline lookup yields CDR1 ENHRY and CDR2 SYGVKD. V lost 5 bases to trimming and J lost 4 bases, with 5 bases between them. CDR3 nucleotides: TGTGCCATCAGTAGCGGAGAGACCCAGTACTTC. This translates into CAISSGETQYF.

The genes are TRBV12-5 and TRBJ1-5; TRBD1 matches at 7 bases. Germline values: CDR1 LGHNT, CDR2 FRNRAP. Germline trimming cut 6 bases from V and 1 base from J; bases unmatched to any gene: 3. The CDR3 has 14 amino acids. CDR3 nucleotide sequence: TGTGCTAGTGGCTCGGGACAGAGCAATCAGCCCCAGCATTTT. Translated: CASGSGQSNQPQHF.

This chain links TRBV29-1 with TRBJ2-3; the D is unclear. There are 14 residues in the CDR3. The ends were cut back, 4 bases at V and 0 bases at J, with 11 bases in the middle. The germline V gene encodes CDR1 SQVTM and CDR2 ANQGSEA. The CDR3 DNA follows: TGCAGCGTTGGAATTGATACTAGCACAGATACGCAGTATTTT. This encodes CSVGIDTSTDTQYF.

This chain joins TRBV5-1 and TRBJ2-2; 8 bases map to TRBD2. Germline loops: CDR1 SGHRS, CDR2 YFSETQ. The CDR3 totals 15 residues. After removal of 0 bases from V and 3 bases from J, the junction contained 1 base not matched to a gene. CDR3 bases: TGCGCCAGCAGCTTGGGGACTAGCCACACCGGGGAGCTGTTTTTT. This translates into CASSLGTSHTGELFF. Looking up the rest from reference TRBV5-1 and TRBJ2-2 gives the full variable domain: KAGVTQTPRYLIKTRGQQVTLSCSPISGHRSVSWYQQTPGQGLQFLFEYFSETQRNKGNFPGRFSGRQFSNSRSEMNVSTLELGDSALYLCASSLGTSHTGELFFGEGSRLTVL.

This clone showed up just once. The V call is TRBV7-2, the J call TRBJ2-7, with D maybe TRBD1 (6 bases). Looked up from germline, CDR1 is SGHTA and CDR2 is FQGNSA. The CDR3 runs to 15 residues. Between the trimmed V and J ends, which lost 2 bases and 5 bases, there was a span of 16 bases. Here the CDR3 reads CASSLSPGRGHEQYF. The CDR3 DNA sequence: TGTGCCAGCAGCTTATCTCCGGGCAGGGGCCACGAGCAGTACTTC.

This clone came up a few times. The chain combines TRBV5-1 with TRBJ2-5; 8 positions match TRBD2. The CDR3 contains 14 residues. The V gene's germline CDR1 is SGHRS and CDR2 YFSETQ. Germline trimming cut 4 bases from V and 2 bases from J; bases unmatched to any gene: 4. CDR3 sequence (DNA): TGCGCCAGCAGCCAAGGGACTAGTCAAGAGACCCAGTACTTC. It yields the protein CASSQGTSQETQYF. The whole variable domain, remainder taken from reference TRBV5-1 and TRBJ2-5, is KAGVTQTPRYLIKTRGQQVTLSCSPISGHRSVSWYQQTPGQGLQFLFEYFSETQRNKGNFPGRFSGRQFSNSRSEMNVSTLELGDSALYLCASSQGTSQETQYFGPGTRLLVL.

The rearrangement links TRBV30 to TRBJ2-1, with 9 positions matching TRBD2. The CDR3 length is 12 residues. V lost 8 bases to trimming and J lost 6 bases; unmatched junction nucleotides: 5. The germline gives CDR1 GTSNPN, CDR2 SVGIG (reference sequence). CDR3 nucleotide sequence: TGTGCCAGCGGGACTAGCTTCAATGAGCAGTTCTTC. This codes for CASGTSFNEQFF.